The rows below give T cell receptor beta chains drawn from one sample of a study of shared clonotypes between healthy human individuals. Clones were read by immunoSEQ multiplex PCR, and TCRdb kept only the in-frame ones, dropping some. This table holds about 2.5 million clones, 85% to 95% found once. The sequenced material came from naive CD4+ T cells from PBMCs. All receptors derive from a man younger than 35 in good health. Some clones in this sample may be carry-over from other donors' samples. Both conserved end residues are part of each CDR3. D genes are given only for firm matches. For some rows the clone size is stated as once, few or many, or as a class when expanded; others skip it.

V gene	D gene	clone size	J gene	CDR3 DNA	CDR3 protein
TRBV27	TRBD1	.	TRBJ1-1	TGTGCCAGCAGTTTAGCGAACAGGGGCACTGAAGCTTTCTTT	CASSLANRGTEAFF
TRBV7-9	TRBD2	.	TRBJ2-7	TGTGCCAGCAGCTTTGGGACTAGCGGGAGATACTACGAGCAGTACTTC	CASSFGTSGRYYEQYF
TRBV25-1	.	once	TRBJ1-3	TGTGCCAGCAGGCGAGGAGGGAACACCATATATTTT	CASRRGGNTIYF
TRBV2	.	.	TRBJ1-4	TGTGCCAGCAGGTCTCGGGATGAAAAACTGTTTTTT	CASRSRDEKLFF
TRBV7-9	TRBD1	.	TRBJ1-5	TGTGCCAGCAGCTTATCTCCAGGGGGAGGGCCCCAGCATTTT	CASSLSPGGGPQHF
TRBV28	TRBD1	.	TRBJ1-2	TGTGCCAGCACCCCAGGGGGCTCAAATCATGGCTACACCTTC	CASTPGGSNHGYTF
TRBV2	TRBD1	.	TRBJ2-1	TGTGCCAGCAGCCGGGACAGGGGGTTTAACAATGAGCAGTTCTTC	CASSRDRGFNNEQFF
TRBV5-1	TRBD1	.	TRBJ1-1	TGCGCCAGCAGCTTGTTCGGACAGGTGAACACTGAAGCTTTCTTT	CASSLFGQVNTEAFF
TRBV6-5	TRBD1	.	TRBJ1-2	TGTGCCAGCAGTTACCGACAGGGACGCGGCTATGGCTACACCTTC	CASSYRQGRGYGYTF
TRBV27	TRBD2	.	TRBJ2-7	TGTGCCAGCAAAGCGGGGCGGGAGGCCTACGAGCAGTACTTC	CASKAGREAYEQYF
TRBV4-1	.	.	TRBJ1-1	TGCGCCAGCAGCCAACCCCGGGCCCGGCTAATGAACACTGAAGCTTTCTTT	CASSQPRARLMNTEAFF
TRBV27	.	.	TRBJ1-1	TGTGCCAGCAGCTTACAGGGCCGGTCACCTTCCACTGAAGCTTTCTTT	CASSLQGRSPSTEAFF
TRBV18	TRBD2	.	TRBJ2-7	TGTGCCAGCTCACCCCTCTTAGCGGGAGGCGGCAACGAGCAGTACTTC	CASSPLLAGGGNEQYF
TRBV19	TRBD1	.	TRBJ1-5	TGTGCCAGTAGTATCGCGGGACAGCTTAATCAGCCCCAGCATTTT	CASSIAGQLNQPQHF
TRBV27	TRBD1	.	TRBJ2-2	TGTGCCAGCGGGGGACAGTACACCGGGGAGCTGTTTTTT	CASGGQYTGELFF
TRBV7-9	.	once	TRBJ2-7	TGTGCCAGCAGCTTAGAGGCCACCTCCTACGAGCAGTACTTC	CASSLEATSYEQYF
TRBV11-2	.	.	TRBJ1-3	TGTGCCAGCAGCTTAGGGATACACTCTGGAAACACCATATATTTT	CASSLGIHSGNTIYF
TRBV28	.	.	TRBJ2-7	TGTGCCAGCAGTTTCCCGGAGGGGGCAGGGGGGAGCTCCTACGAGCAGTACTTC	CASSFPEGAGGSSYEQYF
TRBV6-1	.	.	TRBJ1-3	TGTGCCAGCAGTGAAGGTCTGCCAGGAAACACCATATATTTT	CASSEGLPGNTIYF
TRBV7-9	.	once	TRBJ2-1	TGTGCCAGCAGCTTAAATCTGGTTGGGAGCGAGCAGTTCTTC	CASSLNLVGSEQFF
TRBV19	.	.	TRBJ2-7	TGTGCCAGTAGTATAGGACCCGCCTACGAGCAGTACTTC	CASSIGPAYEQYF
TRBV6-1	.	.	TRBJ2-5	TGTGCCAGCAGTGCTACAGGGTTGGGGGAGACCCAGTACTTC	CASSATGLGETQYF
TRBV30	.	.	TRBJ2-5	TGTGCCTGGAGTGTTCAGCGGGCACCCTCAGGGACCCAGTACTTC	CAWSVQRAPSGTQYF
TRBV5-1	TRBD1	once	TRBJ1-4	TGCGCCAGCAGCCCCGGACAGGGAGAGAGTGAAAAACTGTTTTTT	CASSPGQGESEKLFF
TRBV14	.	.	TRBJ2-7	TGTGCCAGCAGCCTGGGGTTAGCCGATACCTACGAGCAGTACTTC	CASSLGLADTYEQYF
TRBV6-5	.	.	TRBJ1-2	TGTGCCAGCAGTCAGGGCGGACAGACCTATGGCTACACCTTC	CASSQGGQTYGYTF
TRBV5-4	.	.	TRBJ1-2	TGTGCCAGCAGCTTGGGGAACAATGGAGGGGCCTATGGCTACACCTTC	CASSLGNNGGAYGYTF
TRBV5-1	TRBD2	.	TRBJ2-7	TGCGCCAGCAGCTTAATGGGGCTAGCGGACCACTCCTACGAGCAGTACTTC	CASSLMGLADHSYEQYF
TRBV28	.	.	TRBJ2-6	TGTGCCAGCAACCCACTGGGGGGGCCAGCTGGGGCCAACGTCCTGACTTTC	CASNPLGGPAGANVLTF
TRBV11-2	TRBD2	.	TRBJ2-7	TGTGCCAGCACCCGATCGACTAGCGGGACCTACGAGCAGTACTTC	CASTRSTSGTYEQYF
TRBV4-1	.	.	TRBJ1-3	TGCGCCAGCAGCCCAGAGAACAGGGCTGGAAACACCATATATTTT	CASSPENRAGNTIYF
TRBV30	.	.	TRBJ2-7	TGTGCCTGGAGTCCCGACTCAGCCTACGAGCAGTACTTC	CAWSPDSAYEQYF
TRBV5-5	.	.	TRBJ2-1	TGTGCCAGCAGCCCCTCCGGCCCGAGAAATGAGCAGTTCTTC	CASSPSGPRNEQFF
TRBV11-3	.	.	TRBJ2-1	TGTGCCAGCAGCTTATTGGGGCGGAATGAGCAGTTCTTC	CASSLLGRNEQFF
TRBV14	TRBD1	.	TRBJ1-5	TGTGCCAGCAGCCTGACAGGGGGCAATCAGCCCCAGCATTTT	CASSLTGGNQPQHF
TRBV7-8	.	.	TRBJ2-6	TGTGCCAGCAGGAGGGAATCTGGGGCCAACGTCCTGACTTTC	CASRRESGANVLTF
TRBV6-5	TRBD1	.	TRBJ1-1	TGTGCCAGCAGCAAGACAGGGGATAAAGCTTTCTTT	CASSKTGDKAFF
TRBV11-2	.	.	TRBJ2-5	TGTGCCAGCAGCTTAGTGCGGATGTCGGAGACCCAGTACTTC	CASSLVRMSETQYF
TRBV11-2	TRBD1	.	TRBJ2-7	TGTGCCAGCAGCGTGACAGGGAGCTACGAGCAGTACTTC	CASSVTGSYEQYF